The 8 T cell receptor beta chains in this list originate from one sample, sequenced in a study of blood T cell repertoires in COVID-19. Using immunoSEQ multiplex PCR, the repertoire was profiled, and TCRdb retains in-frame clones only, with some absent. The data show 86,000 or so clones, with around nine tenths seen just once and 4.5% to 5% held by the top ten. The sequenced sample consisted of peripheral blood. The receptors stem from a man between 50 and 59 years old with active or convalescent COVID-19.

DNA for the CDR3: TGCAGCGTTGCGTGGACTAGCGGGGGTCGGGAAGATACGCAGTATTTT. Encoded protein: CSVAWTSGGREDTQYF. V gene TRBV29-1 combines with J gene TRBJ2-3; TRBD2 aligns across 13 bases. Germline CDR1 SQVTM, CDR2 ANQGSEA. The V segment lost 4 bases and the J segment 5 bases; nucleotides outside the gene matches: 9. The CDR3 sequence is 16 residues long.

V gene TRBV14 combines with J gene TRBJ2-1, with no clear D. V lost 1 base, J lost 7 bases, and 11 bases lay in between. The CDR3 consists of 14 residues. Germline CDR1 SGHDN, CDR2 FVKESK. CDR3 sequence reads: CASSQANIENEQFF. DNA for the CDR3: TGTGCCAGCAGCCAAGCCAATATCGAGAATGAGCAGTTCTTC. The full variable domain, its missing parts supplied by reference TRBV14 and TRBJ2-1, is EAGVTQFPSHSVIEKGQTVTLRCDPISGHDNLYWYRRVMGKEIKFLLHFVKESKQDESGMPNNRFLAERTGGTYSTLKVQPAELEDSGVYFCASSQANIENEQFFGPGTRLTVL.

This clone was detected only once. V and J are TRBV7-2 and TRBJ2-1, with 7 bases fitting TRBD1. CDR3 size: 15 residues. The germline V gene has CDR1 SGHTA and CDR2 FQGNSA. With 1 base clipped from V and 15 bases from J, the junction kept 15 bases outside the gene matches. CDR3 DNA sequence: TGTGCCAGCAGCTTAGAAGGGGGCGGCCCTGTGGTACCGTTCTTC. Translation gives CASSLEGGGPVVPFF. Supplemented by reference TRBV7-2 and TRBJ2-1, the full variable domain reads GAGVSQSPSNKVTEKGKDVELRCDPISGHTALYWYRQSLGQGLEFLIYFQGNSAPDKSGLPSDRFSAERTGGSVSTLTIQRTQQEDSAVYLCASSLEGGGPVVPFFGPGTRLTVL.

V gene TRBV10-1 combines with J gene TRBJ1-4; the match to TRBD1 covers 7 bases. CDR1 and CDR2 from the germline V gene are WNHNN and SYGVQD (reference sequence). The length of the CDR3 is 15 residues. V lost 5 bases to trimming and J lost 6 bases; unmatched junction nucleotides: 9. CDR3 bases: TGCGCCAGCAGTCCTGGGACAGAGGTGTATGAAAAACTGTTTTTT. Translating gives CASSPGTEVYEKLFF.

The chain combines TRBV19 with TRBJ1-2; no clear D. Looked up from germline, CDR1 is LNHDA and CDR2 is SQIVND (reference sequence). V gave up 7 bases and J gave up 7 bases, with 22 bases separating them. There are 15 residues in the CDR3. The CDR3 DNA follows: TGTGCCAGTACTACCTCCGGGGAAGAACGAGGTGGCTACACCTTC. Amino acids: CASTTSGEERGGYTF.

Of note for this clone: The sample contains more than one DNA sequence encoding this CDR3. The V gene is TRBV9, the J gene TRBJ2-5; TRBD1 matches 8 bases. The trim removed 2 bases at V and 1 base at J, leaving 1 base unmatched. CDR1 and CDR2 from the germline V gene are SGDLS and YYNGEE. This CDR3 spans 14 amino acids. The CDR3 sequence: CASSVQGAQETQYF. The CDR3 DNA is TGTGCCAGCAGCGTTCAGGGGGCCCAAGAGACCCAGTACTTC.

In its sample, this clone was seen a few times. The chain uses TRBV7-2 and TRBJ2-1; the match to TRBD2 covers 10 bases. Germline values: CDR1 SGHTA, CDR2 FQGNSA. The CDR3 runs 16 residues. V gave up 3 bases and J gave up 3 bases; unmatched junction bases: 5. CDR3 sequence (DNA): TGTGCCAGCAGCTTGGCTAGCGGGGGCCGCTACAATGAGCAGTTCTTC. This codes for CASSLASGGRYNEQFF.

The V and J genes are TRBV5-6 and TRBJ2-5, with 7 bases aligning to TRBD1. Trimming at V came to 2 bases and at J to 2 bases, leaving 3 bases not matched to a gene. The CDR3 has 14 residues. CDR1 is SGHDT, CDR2 YYEEEE, per germline. The CDR3 region is CASSFGTAQETQYF. The CDR3 DNA sequence: TGTGCCAGCAGCTTCGGGACAGCGCAAGAGACCCAGTACTTC.